This T cell receptor (beta chain) was captured by sequencing in a study of blood T cell repertoires in COVID-19. Across the whole study: Researchers got acute and convalescent COVID-19 samples from the United States, Italy and Spain. T cells, B-cell-depleted T cells, or PBMCs provided the cDNA or gDNA that served as material.

Measured with immunoSEQ multiplex PCR; TCRdb has only the in-frame clones, and not every one. The table records hundreds of thousands of clones, roughly 83% of them present only once. Germline CDR1 is MNHNY and CDR2 is SVGAGI (reference sequence). The CDR3 extends over 15 amino acids. V gave up 6 bases and J gave up 2 bases; unmatched junction bases: 5. The sequence was collected from a man at least 80 years old with acute or convalescent COVID-19. The V and J genes are TRBV6-6 and TRBJ1-2, with 11 bases lining up with TRBD1. The material sequenced was peripheral blood. DNA for the CDR3: TGTGCCAGCAGCGGACAGGGGGCGCGGAACTATGGCTACACCTTC. Translating gives CASSGQGARNYGYTF.